The T cell receptor (beta chain) under discussion was sequenced for a study of patients and donors after allogeneic stem cell transplantation. TCRdb processed the RT-PCR reads anew with MiXCR; each CDR3 protein has one entry. The repertoire holds about a million distinct CDR3 sequences, with about a sixth as singletons. The V gene lost 6 bases and the J gene lost 3 bases, with 12 bases spanning the gap. The CDR3 length is 13 residues. As concerns this clonotype: A single base separates this from a much larger clone, so it may be a read error.

The chain links TRBV12-3 or TRBV12-4 to TRBJ2-7; TRBD2 might be the D (5 bases). Sequencing was done on a sample of blood, either unsorted or a sorted T cell fraction (not recorded which). This clonotype was sampled from a human donor who was either an allogeneic HSCT recipient or a stem cell or donor lymphocyte infusion donor (not recorded which). It is not recorded whose cells these are; they may come from a transplant donor. CDR3 bases: TGTGCCAGCAGGACGGAGGACCTCTACGAGCAGTACTTC. Protein product: CASRTEDLYEQYF.